This T cell receptor (beta chain) appears in the sequencing data of a study of blood T cells in healthy people across ages. Then a second PCR, running roughly 7 to 11 cycles, was carried out with a sample-barcoded 5' primer and a J-beta primer mix. A single record per CDR3 protein comes from TCRdb applying MiXCR to the 5' RACE reads. The table records about 640,000 distinct CDR3 sequences, approximately 50% of them present only once. The sample taken for sequencing was blood. The clonotype comes from a man between 60 and 75 years old in good health.

This CDR3 is CASSFVTSRSGGPVHEQFF. In DNA form, the CDR3 reads TGTGCCAGCAGCTTTGTGACCTCCCGGTCGGGGGGGCCTGTTCATGAGCAGTTCTTC. The chain uses TRBV5-6 and TRBJ2-1; 8 bases are shared with TRBD2. Unmatched junction bases numbered 21, after V lost 2 bases and J lost 8 bases. Germline CDR1 is SGHDT and CDR2 is YYEEEE. This CDR3 is built from 19 residues.